The 27 T cell receptor beta chains given below trace back to one sample, sequenced in a study of T cell changes during pregnancy in multiple sclerosis (dated by TCRdb to the late 2010s). Library preparation employed the immunoSEQ multiplex PCR assay. Held by TCRdb, this immuneACCESS table contains in-frame sequences only and omits some clones. Under half of the omission traces to an unresolved V gene where checked; the cause of the rest is unknown. Across this sample there are around 57,000 clones, with over 80% seen only once. The ten largest clones take up around 0.16% of the sample. Material: CD4+ T cells from peripheral blood mononuclear cells, obtained after pregnancy. These receptors all come from a female donor in good health, enrolled as a control in a pregnancy study.

The CDR3 DNA reads TGTGCCATCAAGCGGGGGGACCAAGAGACCCAGTACTTC. Translated: CAIKRGDQETQYF. V usage is TRBV10-3 and J usage is TRBJ2-5, with 9 bases aligning to TRBD2. Losses at the gene ends were 7 bases for V and 0 bases for J; bases not matched to a gene: 0. The CDR3 consists of 13 residues. Germline CDR1 is ENHRY and CDR2 is SYGVKD.

V usage is TRBV2 and J usage is TRBJ2-5; possible D gene TRBD1, 5 bases. Germline V gives CDR1 SNHLY, CDR2 FYNNEI. V was clipped by 2 bases and J by 3 bases, with 7 bases between them. The CDR3 sequence is 13 residues long. Here the CDR3 DNA reads TGTGCCAGCAGTGAACCCAGGGAAGAGACCCAGTACTTC. This gives the protein CASSEPREETQYF. Filled out from reference TRBV2 and TRBJ2-5, the complete variable domain reads EPEVTQTPSHQVTQMGQEVILRCVPISNHLYFYWYRQILGQKVEFLVSFYNNEISEKSEIFDDQFSVERPDGSNFTLKIRSTKLEDSAMYFCASSEPREETQYFGPGTRLLVL.

The J gene is TRBJ1-5, the V gene TRBV7-2; D is possibly TRBD1 (6 bases). Trimming stripped 6 bases from V and 5 bases from J, with 11 bases between. Germline-derived CDR1 and CDR2 are SGHTA and FQGNSA. This CDR3 region has 13 residues. This chain's CDR3 is CASRGQRDQPQHF. CDR3 bases: TGTGCCAGCAGGGGACAAAGGGATCAGCCCCAGCATTTT. The variable domain in full, with the rest retrieved from reference TRBV7-2 and TRBJ1-5, is GAGVSQSPSNKVTEKGKDVELRCDPISGHTALYWYRQSLGQGLEFLIYFQGNSAPDKSGLPSDRFSAERTGGSVSTLTIQRTQQEDSAVYLCASRGQRDQPQHFGDGTRLSIL.

V is TRBV4-3 and J is TRBJ2-2; 9 nucleotides line up with TRBD1. Germline CDR1 LGHNA, CDR2 YSLEER. Trimming removed 4 bases from V and 3 bases from J; junction bases left unmatched: 3. The CDR3 runs to 15 residues. The CDR3 DNA reads as TGCGCCAGCAGCCCCGGGACAGGGTACACCGGGGAGCTGTTTTTT. Translating it yields CASSPGTGYTGELFF.

This clone appeared once. CDR3 bases: TGTGCCAGTAGTCCTGACAGGGACTATGGCTACACCTTC. This gives the protein CASSPDRDYGYTF. This chain connects TRBV19 to TRBJ1-2; 7 nucleotides match TRBD1. CDR1 is LNHDA, CDR2 SQIVND, per germline (reference sequence). The CDR3 consists of 13 residues. Trimming removed 5 bases from V and 3 bases from J; junction bases left unmatched: 3.

J is TRBJ1-1 and V is TRBV7-9; TRBD1 aligns across 7 bases. Per the germline V gene, CDR1 is SEHNR and CDR2 is FQNEAQ (reference sequence). J lost 10 bases, V lost 4 bases, and 6 bases had no gene match. This CDR3 spans 12 amino acids. The CDR3 loop reads CASSWGTVGAFF. CDR3 nucleotides: TGTGCCAGCAGCTGGGGGACAGTCGGAGCTTTCTTT.

This clone was seen once. V usage is TRBV7-9 and J usage is TRBJ1-1; D possibly corresponds to TRBD1 (5 bases). The CDR3 has 15 amino acids. Trimming pared 2 bases from V and 6 bases from J, leaving 16 bases between. In germline, CDR1 is SEHNR, CDR2 FQNEAQ (reference sequence). CDR3 region: CASSLMRGGVAEAFF. Written as DNA, the CDR3 is TGTGCCAGCAGCTTAATGCGGGGGGGTGTCGCTGAAGCTTTCTTT.

This clone was seen once. CDR3 DNA: TGTGCCAGCAGCTCCCGACTAGCAGGCGCTAGCACAGATACGCAGTATTTT. Residues: CASSSRLAGASTDTQYF. The chain combines TRBV7-6 with TRBJ2-3; the match to TRBD2 covers 7 bases. The CDR3 runs to 17 residues. Trimming at V came to 4 bases and at J to 0 bases, leaving 10 bases not matched to a gene. Looked up from germline, CDR1 is SGHVS and CDR2 is FNYEAQ. The whole variable domain, filled in from reference TRBV7-6 and TRBJ2-3, reads GAGVSQSPRYKVTKRGQDVALRCDPISGHVSLYWYRQALGQGPEFLTYFNYEAQQDKSGLPNDRFSAERPEGSISTLTIQRTEQRDSAMYRCASSSRLAGASTDTQYFGPGTRLTVL.

This clone was counted a single time. This chain uses TRBV7-2 with TRBJ1-2, with TRBD1 identical over 8 bases. Germline V CDR1 and CDR2: SGHTA, FQGNSA. Losses at the gene ends were 5 bases for V and 4 bases for J; bases not matched to a gene: 12. This CDR3 region has 16 residues. CDR3 sequence (DNA): TGTGCCAGCAGCGCAACAAGACAGGGGATTTTCTATGGCTACACCTTC. Translation gives CASSATRQGIFYGYTF.

The chain combines TRBV5-6 with TRBJ2-1; TRBD2 matches 10 bases. V gave up 4 bases and J gave up 4 bases; unmatched junction bases: 5. CDR1 is SGHDT and CDR2 is YYEEEE in the germline V gene. The CDR3 covers 15 residues. In DNA form, the CDR3 reads TGTGCCAGCAGCGATACTAGCGGGGAATACAATGAGCAGTTCTTC. It yields the protein CASSDTSGEYNEQFF.

This chain uses TRBV27 with TRBJ2-5; D may be TRBD2 (7 bases). Trimming cost V 9 bases and J 4 bases, with 12 bases left between them. Germline loops: CDR1 MNHEY, CDR2 SMNVEV (reference sequence). The CDR3 sequence is 12 residues long. As DNA, the CDR3 is TGTGCCAGTAGGGGGGGCGGAGAGACCCAGTACTTC. Amino acid sequence: CASRGGGETQYF.

The chain links TRBV6-5 to TRBJ1-2, with TRBD1 identical over 8 bases. Germline V gene lookup returns CDR1 MNHEY and CDR2 SVGAGI. The V segment lost 6 bases and the J segment 8 bases; nucleotides outside the gene matches: 8. The CDR3 extends over 13 amino acids. CDR3 nucleotide sequence: TGTGCCAGCAGGAAGGACAGGGTTGGGGGCTACACCTTC. Translation gives CASRKDRVGGYTF.

V and J are TRBV2 and TRBJ2-6, with a tentative D call TRBD1 (5 bases). CDR3 size: 16 residues. Germline V gives CDR1 SNHLY, CDR2 FYNNEI. The V end lost 4 bases, the J end lost 0 bases, and 10 bases lay between the germline ends. The CDR3 DNA is TGTGCCAGCAGTGCCAGGGCCCTCTCTGGGGCCAACGTCCTGACTTTC. This gives the protein CASSARALSGANVLTF.

The V gene is TRBV7-9, the J gene TRBJ1-4; weak D call: TRBD1 (5 bases). This CDR3 is built from 14 residues. CDR1 SEHNR and CDR2 FQNEAQ come from the germline V gene (reference sequence). Trimming left V 2 bases short and J 8 bases short, with 12 bases between. Here the CDR3 DNA reads TGTGCCAGCAGCTTATGGGGCGGCAGGGAAAAACTGTTTTTT. It yields the protein CASSLWGGREKLFF. Full variable domain (outside the CDR3, taken from reference TRBV7-9 and TRBJ1-4): DTGVSQNPRHKITKRGQNVTFRCDPISEHNRLYWYRQTLGQGPEFLTYFQNEAQLEKSRLLSDRFSAERPKGSFSTLEIQRTEQGDSAMYLCASSLWGGREKLFFGSGTQLSVL.

The chain links TRBV27 to TRBJ2-7, with a possible D match to TRBD2 (6 bases). V was pared by 4 bases and J by 1 base, with 14 bases between. CDR1 and CDR2 (germline): MNHEY, SMNVEV (reference sequence). This CDR3 comprises 15 residues. The CDR3 DNA is TGTGCCAGCAGTTCATGGGGGGACGCTTCCTACGAGCAGTACTTC. Protein product: CASSSWGDASYEQYF.

This clone was counted a single time. The rearrangement uses TRBV4-3 and TRBJ1-4; D uncertain. Germline values: CDR1 LGHNA, CDR2 YSLEER. Deletions cut 0 bases from V and 4 bases from J, with 12 bases between. The CDR3 is made up of 16 amino acids. The CDR3 nucleotides are TGCGCCAGCAGCCAAGACAGGAGGAACTATAATGAAAAACTGTTTTTT. Translation gives CASSQDRRNYNEKLFF.

This chain joins TRBV5-5 and TRBJ2-7, with D perhaps matching TRBD1 (5 bases). Germline V gives CDR1 SGHKS, CDR2 YYEKEE (reference sequence). Trimming stripped 5 bases from V and 0 bases from J, with 15 bases between. There are 15 residues in the CDR3. CDR3 loop: CASRAETVPSYEQYF. The CDR3 DNA sequence: TGTGCCAGCAGGGCGGAGACAGTTCCCTCCTACGAGCAGTACTTC.

The gene calls are TRBV6-6 and TRBJ2-3; 10 nucleotides align to TRBD2. CDR3 length: 16 amino acids. From germline, CDR1 is MNHNY and CDR2 SVGAGI (reference sequence). V was pared by 6 bases and J by 8 bases, with 14 bases of the junction left unmatched. The CDR3 DNA reads as TGTGCCAGCAGCCACGGGGCAGCGGGGGGGCGAGGTACGCAGTATTTT. This codes for CASSHGAAGGRGTQYF.

This clone has only a few counts. The chain combines TRBV7-2 with TRBJ1-6; TRBD1 agrees at 8 bases. Unmatched junction bases numbered 3, after V lost 6 bases and J lost 8 bases. CDR1 is SGHTA and CDR2 is FQGNSA in the germline V gene. This CDR3 spans 13 amino acids. This chain's CDR3 is CASRGDRYSPLHF. The CDR3 DNA follows: TGTGCCAGCAGAGGGGACAGGTATTCACCCCTCCACTTT.

V gene TRBV2 combines with J gene TRBJ1-6; TRBD1 matches 9 bases. V lost 3 bases and J lost 10; bases outside the gene matches: 7. The germline gives CDR1 SNHLY, CDR2 FYNNEI. CDR3 length: 15 amino acids. DNA for the CDR3: TGTGCCAGCAGTGATAGGGACAGGGAGGTATCACCCCTCCACTTT. It translates to CASSDRDREVSPLHF.

The chain is built from TRBV7-2 and TRBJ1-2, with D possibly TRBD1 on 5 matching bases. The ends were cut back, 1 base at V and 7 bases at J, with 16 bases in the middle. The CDR3 has 15 residues. From germline, CDR1 is SGHTA and CDR2 FQGNSA. Here the CDR3 reads CASSLEWGGYPGYTF. CDR3 DNA: TGTGCCAGCAGCTTAGAATGGGGGGGGTATCCTGGCTACACCTTC.

V gene TRBV6-1 combines with J gene TRBJ1-1; D is ambiguous. The V end was cut by 6 bases, the J end by 4 bases, with 15 bases between. Germline loops: CDR1 MNHNS, CDR2 SASEGT. The CDR3 extends over 14 amino acids. CDR3 amino acids: CASRTPQAGTEAFF. CDR3 sequence (DNA): TGTGCCAGCAGGACCCCCCAGGCGGGCACTGAAGCTTTCTTT.

The genes are TRBV7-9 and TRBJ2-3; tentatively, D is TRBD2 (5 bases). The CDR3 extends over 13 amino acids. Deletions cut 2 bases from V and 5 bases from J, with 8 bases between. CDR1 and CDR2 (germline): SEHNR, FQNEAQ (reference sequence). The CDR3 DNA sequence: TGTGCCAGCAGCTTACCCCGGGGAGATACGCAGTATTTT. This codes for CASSLPRGDTQYF.

The chain has TRBV7-2 and TRBJ1-1; 8 positions agree with TRBD1. With V trimmed by 5 bases and J by 0 bases, 11 bases remained unmatched. CDR1 is SGHTA, CDR2 FQGNSA, per germline. The CDR3 consists of 17 residues. DNA of the CDR3: TGTGCCAGCAGCCGCCAAACAGGGGGAACCTTGAACACTGAAGCTTTCTTT. Protein product: CASSRQTGGTLNTEAFF. The full variable domain, with the rest looked up from reference TRBV7-2 and TRBJ1-1, is GAGVSQSPSNKVTEKGKDVELRCDPISGHTALYWYRQSLGQGLEFLIYFQGNSAPDKSGLPSDRFSAERTGGSVSTLTIQRTQQEDSAVYLCASSRQTGGTLNTEAFFGQGTRLTVV.

The chain joins TRBV19 to TRBJ1-3; D is ambiguous. The V end lost 7 bases, the J end lost 4 bases, and 14 bases lay between the germline ends. CDR1 and CDR2 (germline): LNHDA, SQIVND (reference sequence). This CDR3 is built from 14 residues. The CDR3 protein is CASNALQRGNTIYF. Written as DNA, the CDR3 is TGTGCCAGTAACGCCCTCCAGCGCGGAAACACCATATATTTT. The whole variable domain, filled in from reference TRBV19 and TRBJ1-3, reads DGGITQSPKYLFRKEGQNVTLSCEQNLNHDAMYWYRQDPGQGLRLIYYSQIVNDFQKGDIAEGYSVSREKKESFPLTVTSAQKNPTAFYLCASNALQRGNTIYFGEGSWLTVV.

This chain connects TRBV7-2 to TRBJ2-4, with TRBD2 matching 14 bases. Germline assignment: CDR1 SGHTA and CDR2 FQGNSA. The CDR3 is made up of 17 amino acids. V lost 4 bases and J lost 4; bases outside the gene matches: 6. CDR3 coding DNA: TGTGCCAGCAGCTCCGGACTAGCGGGGGGTATTAAAAACATTCAGTACTTC. The encoded protein is CASSSGLAGGIKNIQYF.

The chain couples TRBV27 to TRBJ2-1, with 10 nucleotides matching TRBD1. The CDR3 has 16 residues. V lost 2 bases, J lost 3 bases, and 4 bases stayed unmatched. Germline CDR1 is MNHEY and CDR2 is SMNVEV (reference sequence). Here the CDR3 reads CASSLGRDRGYNEQFF. The DNA of the CDR3 is TGTGCCAGCAGTTTAGGGAGGGACAGGGGCTACAATGAGCAGTTCTTC.